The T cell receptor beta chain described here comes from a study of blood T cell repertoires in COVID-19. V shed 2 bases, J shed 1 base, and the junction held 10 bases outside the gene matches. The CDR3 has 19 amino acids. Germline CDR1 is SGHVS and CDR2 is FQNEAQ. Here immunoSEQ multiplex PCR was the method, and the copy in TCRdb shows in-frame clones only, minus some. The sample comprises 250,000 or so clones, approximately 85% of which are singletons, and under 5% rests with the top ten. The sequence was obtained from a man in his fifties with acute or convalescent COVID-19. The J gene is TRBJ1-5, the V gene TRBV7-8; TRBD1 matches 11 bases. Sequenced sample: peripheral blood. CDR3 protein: CASSLIGTGGPRSNQPQHF. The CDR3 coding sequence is TGTGCCAGCAGCTTAATTGGGACAGGGGGACCTAGGAGCAATCAGCCCCAGCATTTT.